One and the same sample provided the 17 T cell receptor beta chains below, sequenced in a study of sequential checkpoint blockade in melanoma. Described treatment: randomized to nivolumab then ipilimumab (arm A) or the reverse (arm B). The table came from immunoSEQ multiplex PCR; TCRdb's copy has only in-frame clones and leaves some out. Seen here are around 39,000 clones, almost 85% observed once, and the top ten hold less than 6%. The material was CD8+ T cells sorted from blood (inferred from file names), obtained from a patient given nivolumab and ipilimumab in sequence. These receptors were collected from a human donor with melanoma.

This clone was counted a few times. This chain uses TRBV4-2 with TRBJ1-1, with 8 bases fitting TRBD1. V lost 3 bases and J lost 4; bases outside the gene matches: 7. Germline V gene sequence: CDR1 LGHNA, CDR2 YNFKEQ. The CDR3 has 15 amino acids. CDR3 bases: TGTGCCAGCAGCCAGACAGGGGATGGTAGCACTGAAGCTTTCTTT. It translates to CASSQTGDGSTEAFF.

The J gene is TRBJ2-1, the V gene TRBV9; 9 nucleotides match TRBD2. Germline CDR1 SGDLS, CDR2 YYNGEE. The CDR3 sequence is 17 residues long. Trimming took 4 bases from V and 4 from J; bases not matched to a gene: 12. CDR3 bases: TGTGCCAGCAGCCCTCAAGGGTTAGCGGGAGAATACAATGAGCAGTTCTTC. The encoded protein is CASSPQGLAGEYNEQFF.

The chain has TRBV27 and TRBJ2-3; D is perhaps TRBD1 (5 bases). Trimming removed 6 bases at V and 0 bases at J, with 13 bases between. Germline V gene data show CDR1 as MNHEY and CDR2 as SMNVEV (reference sequence). The CDR3 sequence is 15 residues long. The CDR3 region is CASSNTGISTDTQYF. CDR3 coding DNA: TGTGCCAGCAGCAACACAGGAATTAGCACAGATACGCAGTATTTT.

The V and J genes are TRBV5-4 and TRBJ2-3; 14 bases are shared with TRBD2. This CDR3 has 18 amino acids. Unmatched junction bases numbered 8, after V lost 1 base and J lost 4 bases. Germline assignment: CDR1 SGHNT and CDR2 YYREEE (reference sequence). CDR3 coding DNA: TGTGCCAGCAGCTTGATTTTTGGGACTAGCGGGGGAGCAGATACGCAGTATTTT. This sequence encodes CASSLIFGTSGGADTQYF.

The V and J genes are TRBV25-1 and TRBJ2-1; 8 bases agree with TRBD1. V was pared by 2 bases and J by 6 bases, with 9 bases of the junction left unmatched. The CDR3 has 16 residues. Germline CDR1 reads MGHDK; CDR2 reads SYGVNS. The CDR3 DNA sequence: TGTGCCAGCAGTGAAGTGGGCCCGACAGGGGTCAATGAGCAGTTCTTC. Translation: CASSEVGPTGVNEQFF.

The DNA for the CDR3 is TGCGCCAGCAGCTTGTCGACAGTCTATGGCTACACCTTC. Its protein is CASSLSTVYGYTF. The V call is TRBV5-1, the J call TRBJ1-2; D is possibly TRBD1 (5 bases). Trimming pared 1 base from V and 4 bases from J, leaving 8 bases between. The CDR3 is 13 amino acids. Germline V gene data show CDR1 as SGHRS and CDR2 as YFSETQ.

This chain links TRBV9 with TRBJ2-2; D may be TRBD1 (6 bases). The CDR3 contains 16 residues. V lost 4 bases to trimming and J lost 1 base, with 14 bases between them. Germline V lookup: CDR1 SGDLS, CDR2 YYNGEE. CDR3 nucleotide sequence: TGTGCCAGCAGCATTAACCGGGACAAGAACACCGGGGAGCTGTTTTTT. Translated: CASSINRDKNTGELFF.

The rearrangement joins TRBV7-8 to TRBJ2-1, with TRBD2 matching over 7 bases. Trimming removed 11 bases from V and 0 bases from J; junction bases left unmatched: 7. This CDR3 is built from 14 residues. CDR1 and CDR2 (germline): SGHVS, FQNEAQ. The CDR3 region has the DNA TGTGCCTCCTGGGGCGGGAGCTCCTACAATGAGCAGTTCTTC. This codes for CASWGGSSYNEQFF. Combining the CDR3 with reference TRBV7-8 and TRBJ2-1 gives the whole variable domain GAGVSQSPRYKVAKRGQDVALRCDPISGHVSLFWYQQALGQGPEFLTYFQNEAQLDKSGLPSDRFFAERPEGSVSTLKIQRTQQEDSAVYLCASWGGSSYNEQFFGPGTRLTVL.

This clone was seen just once. The V gene is TRBV5-4, the J gene TRBJ2-1; TRBD2 matches 8 bases. J gave up 6 bases and V 2 bases, and 7 bases lay outside the gene matches. CDR3 size: 15 residues. From germline, CDR1 is SGHNT and CDR2 YYREEE (reference sequence). This CDR3 is CASSLEASGSNEQFF. CDR3 in DNA: TGTGCCAGCAGCTTAGAGGCTAGCGGGTCCAATGAGCAGTTCTTC.

This chain uses TRBV27 with TRBJ2-3; 9 bases are shared with TRBD2. V lost 4 bases to trimming and J lost 0 bases; unmatched junction nucleotides: 8. Germline assignment: CDR1 MNHEY and CDR2 SMNVEV (reference sequence). CDR3 length equals 17 residues. The CDR3 bases are TGTGCCAGCAGTTCCTCGGGACTAGCCCTCAGCACAGATACGCAGTATTTT. This translates into CASSSSGLALSTDTQYF.

This clone has just one count. The chain couples TRBV4-1 to TRBJ1-2, with TRBD1 identical over 8 bases. Germline-derived CDR1 and CDR2 are MGHRA and YSYEKL. The CDR3 covers 14 residues. Germline trimming cut 0 bases from V and 7 bases from J; bases unmatched to any gene: 4. The CDR3 sequence: CASSQEGQEAGYTF. CDR3 bases: TGCGCCAGCAGCCAAGAGGGACAGGAGGCTGGCTACACCTTC.

The chain links TRBV14 to TRBJ2-7; D unresolved. The germline CDR1 and CDR2 sequences are SGHDN and FVKESK. This CDR3 has 12 residues. Trimming pared 1 base from V and 2 bases from J, leaving 3 bases between. In DNA, the CDR3 is TGTGCCAGCAGCCAAGCAGCCTACGAGCAGTACTTC. Its protein is CASSQAAYEQYF.

J is TRBJ1-1 and V is TRBV19; D remains ambiguous. This CDR3 contains 13 residues. Trimming stripped 5 bases from V and 6 bases from J, with 13 bases between. CDR1 is LNHDA, CDR2 SQIVND, per germline (reference sequence). CDR3 region: CASSPPRPAEAFF. The DNA of the CDR3 is TGTGCCAGTAGTCCCCCCCGTCCGGCTGAAGCTTTCTTT.

J is TRBJ2-7 and V is TRBV27, with 10 bases identical to TRBD2. The CDR3 consists of 16 residues. V shed 0 bases and J 2 bases; nucleotides not matched to a gene: 4. Germline loops: CDR1 MNHEY, CDR2 SMNVEV (reference sequence). The CDR3 DNA reads TGTGCCAGCAGTTTATCGGCTGGACTAGCGGCCTACGAGCAGTACTTC. Amino acid sequence: CASSLSAGLAAYEQYF.

This clone came up once. The V gene is TRBV6-1, the J gene TRBJ2-7; D is perhaps TRBD2 (5 bases). Trimming left V 1 base short and J 5 bases short, with 12 bases between. This CDR3 contains 14 residues. Germline V gives CDR1 MNHNS, CDR2 SASEGT. The CDR3 DNA follows: TGTGCCAGCAGTGAAGTCCGGGGATCCCACGAGCAGTACTTC. Translating it yields CASSEVRGSHEQYF.

The chain couples TRBV28 to TRBJ2-7, with TRBD1 matching 8 bases. Looked up from germline, CDR1 is MDHEN and CDR2 is SYDVKM. The CDR3 loop spans 15 amino acids. Losses at the gene ends were 3 bases for V and 3 bases for J; bases not matched to a gene: 7. The CDR3 DNA sequence: TGTGCCAGCAGTTTGCGTCAGGGGGCAGGCTACGAGCAGTACTTC. Its protein product is CASSLRQGAGYEQYF.

The rearrangement joins TRBV4-2 to TRBJ2-5, with 8 positions matching TRBD2. Near its end, the DNA agrees better with TRBJ2-7, so the J call may be wrong. CDR1 and CDR2 (germline): LGHNA, YNFKEQ. CDR3 length equals 17 residues. The CDR3 spells CASSQEPSGGITYEQYF. The CDR3 region has the DNA TGTGCCAGCAGCCAAGAGCCCAGCGGGGGAATTACCTACGAGCAGTACTTC.